Following are 9 T cell receptor beta chains from one sample sequenced in a study of blood T cell repertoires in COVID-19. The repertoire was sequenced with immunoSEQ multiplex PCR; TCRdb's copy has only in-frame clones and lacks some. The sample has approximately 150,000 clones, about 85% seen once. The sequencing input was peripheral blood. The receptors derive from a woman in her fifties or sixties with COVID-19, enrolled during active disease.

This clone has just one count. The rearrangement joins TRBV7-2 to TRBJ2-2; D is perhaps TRBD2 (7 bases). CDR1 and CDR2 (germline): SGHTA, FQGNSA. Trimming removed 5 bases at V and 5 bases at J, with 15 bases between. The CDR3 covers 15 residues. CDR3: CASSPGGLFTGELFF. CDR3 DNA: TGTGCCAGCAGCCCGGGGGGCCTATTTACCGGGGAGCTGTTTTTT.

The chain couples TRBV4-2 to TRBJ2-7; TRBD2 is a possible D gene (5 bases). CDR3 length: 15 amino acids. The ends were cut back, 8 bases at V and 5 bases at J, with 22 bases in the middle. Per the germline V gene, CDR1 is LGHNA and CDR2 is YNFKEQ. In DNA form, the CDR3 reads TGTGCCAGCGGCTCGTCCGGGGTGGGGAAGGACGAGCAGTACTTC. Amino acid sequence: CASGSSGVGKDEQYF.

The genes are TRBV19 and TRBJ2-2; 9 bases fit TRBD1. This CDR3 is 15 amino acids long. Trimming at V came to 1 base and at J to 3 bases, leaving 0 bases not matched to a gene. Germline values: CDR1 LNHDA, CDR2 SQIVND (reference sequence). The CDR3 DNA follows: TGTGCCAGTAGTATAGGGGACAGGGACACCGGGGAGCTGTTTTTT. This sequence encodes CASSIGDRDTGELFF.

The V call is TRBV5-1, the J call TRBJ1-1; no clear D gene. The CDR3 runs 13 residues. Trimming pared 4 bases from V and 6 bases from J, leaving 13 bases between. Per germline, CDR1 SGHRS and CDR2 YFSETQ. The CDR3 sequence: CASSTGKGAEAFF. The DNA of the CDR3 is TGCGCCAGCAGCACGGGGAAGGGCGCTGAAGCTTTCTTT.

The J gene is TRBJ2-3, the V gene TRBV7-2; D perhaps matches TRBD2 (6 bases). Germline V gives CDR1 SGHTA, CDR2 FQGNSA. The CDR3 spans 15 residues. V lost 5 bases to trimming and J lost 5 bases, with 17 bases between them. The CDR3 spells CASSPLTGGLDTQYF. The CDR3 DNA follows: TGTGCCAGCAGCCCACTTACCGGGGGTTTAGATACGCAGTATTTT. The full variable domain, rest sourced from reference TRBV7-2 and TRBJ2-3, is GAGVSQSPSNKVTEKGKDVELRCDPISGHTALYWYRQSLGQGLEFLIYFQGNSAPDKSGLPSDRFSAERTGGSVSTLTIQRTQQEDSAVYLCASSPLTGGLDTQYFGPGTRLTVL.

The V call is TRBV5-1, the J call TRBJ2-3; 8 bases agree with TRBD1. The CDR3 extends over 16 amino acids. J lost 1 base, V lost 5 bases, and 9 bases had no gene match. CDR1 is SGHRS, CDR2 YFSETQ, per germline. The CDR3 DNA sequence: TGCGCCAGCAGTCGAATACAGGGGGAAGGCACAGATACGCAGTATTTT. Amino acids: CASSRIQGEGTDTQYF.

The rearrangement uses TRBV7-6 and TRBJ1-5; tentative D call: TRBD1 (6 bases). Germline CDR1 is SGHVS and CDR2 is FNYEAQ. V shed 4 bases and J shed 2 bases, with 18 bases lying between them. This CDR3 has 17 amino acids. The chain's CDR3 is CASSSVGGVGGNQPQHF. The CDR3 DNA sequence: TGTGCCAGCAGCTCCGTAGGGGGGGTAGGAGGCAATCAGCCCCAGCATTTT.

This chain connects TRBV3-1 (or the pseudogene TRBV3-2) to TRBJ2-4, with D tentatively TRBD2 (5 bases). CDR3 length equals 17 residues. The germline CDR1 and CDR2 sequences are LGHDT and YNNKEL (reference sequence). V was cut by 5 bases and J by 6 bases, with 23 bases left in between. The CDR3 here is CASSSRAASLGRNIQYF. The CDR3 DNA is TGTGCCAGCAGCTCCCGGGCAGCATCCCTGGGGAGAAACATTCAGTACTTC.

Only one count was recorded for this clone. This rearrangement joins TRBV3-1 (or the pseudogene TRBV3-2) to TRBJ2-7; 8 bases match TRBD2. CDR3 length: 15 residues. Trimming cost V 5 bases and J 0 bases; bases outside gene matches: 6. The germline gives CDR1 LGHDT, CDR2 YNNKEL (reference sequence). The CDR3 reads CASSFRGGSSYEQYF. CDR3 nucleotide sequence: TGTGCCAGCAGCTTTCGCGGGGGGAGCTCCTACGAGCAGTACTTC.